Listed here are 13 T cell receptor beta chains from one sample, sequenced in a study of blood T cell repertoires in COVID-19. Sequencing was performed with immunoSEQ multiplex PCR; in TCRdb, only in-frame clones are kept and a portion is missing. The table records 350,000 to 450,000 clones, 85% of them present only once. Sample: peripheral blood. These receptors were obtained from a woman between 18 and 29 years old with acute or convalescent COVID-19.

The rearrangement joins TRBV10-3 to TRBJ1-1; 8 nucleotides align to TRBD1. Germline loops: CDR1 ENHRY, CDR2 SYGVKD. This CDR3 has 14 amino acids. The V segment lost 9 bases and the J segment 1 base; nucleotides outside the gene matches: 7. This chain's CDR3 is CAMGTGGANTEAFF. CDR3 DNA sequence: TGTGCCATGGGGACAGGCGGAGCGAACACTGAAGCTTTCTTT.

This rearrangement joins TRBV5-6 to TRBJ1-5, with a weak D call TRBD1 (5 bases). This CDR3 is built from 13 residues. Trimming took 1 base from V and 5 from J, leaving 7 bases between them. Germline values: CDR1 SGHDT, CDR2 YYEEEE. The CDR3 reads CASSLSRDQPQHF. Here the CDR3 DNA reads TGTGCCAGCAGCTTGAGCAGGGATCAGCCCCAGCATTTT.

The chain employs TRBV9 and TRBJ2-1, with 10 bases matching TRBD2. The germline CDR1 and CDR2 sequences are SGDLS and YYNGEE. With V trimmed by 2 bases and J by 4 bases, 3 bases remained unmatched. This CDR3 is 15 amino acids long. The CDR3 loop reads CASSVSGGEYNEQFF. CDR3 nucleotide sequence: TGTGCCAGCAGCGTCAGCGGGGGGGAATACAATGAGCAGTTCTTC.

The chain employs TRBV3-1 (or the pseudogene TRBV3-2) and TRBJ2-1; a possible D gene is TRBD1 (7 bases). CDR3 size: 17 residues. Germline CDR1 and CDR2: LGHDT and YNNKEL (reference sequence). Between the trimmed V and J ends, which lost 7 bases and 0 bases, there was a span of 19 bases. The CDR3 sequence: CASTLGGGPSSYNEQFF. The CDR3 region has the DNA TGTGCCAGCACTTTAGGAGGGGGCCCTAGCTCCTACAATGAGCAGTTCTTC.

There are many counts of this clone. The rearrangement links TRBV11-2 to TRBJ1-1; D perhaps matches TRBD1 (6 bases). Germline CDR1 is SGHAT and CDR2 is FQNNGV. V lost 5 bases to trimming and J lost 4 bases, with 11 bases between them. CDR3 length: 13 residues. The chain's CDR3 is CASSVQGSTEAFF. CDR3 coding DNA: TGTGCCAGCAGCGTCCAGGGGTCCACTGAAGCTTTCTTT. Variable domain in full (rest from reference TRBV11-2 and TRBJ1-1): EAGVAQSPRYKIIEKRQSVAFWCNPISGHATLYWYQQILGQGPKLLIQFQNNGVVDDSQLPKDRFSAERLKGVDSTLKIQPAKLEDSAVYLCASSVQGSTEAFFGQGTRLTVV.

This chain uses TRBV7-8 with TRBJ1-1; D not resolved. CDR1 is SGHVS, CDR2 FQNEAQ, per germline. Trimming cost V 3 bases and J 1 base, with 6 bases left between them. The CDR3 totals 13 residues. CDR3 coding DNA: TGTGCCAGCAGCTTCCCCCAGAACACTGAAGCTTTCTTT. Its protein is CASSFPQNTEAFF. The full variable domain, completed using reference TRBV7-8 and TRBJ1-1, is GAGVSQSPRYKVAKRGQDVALRCDPISGHVSLFWYQQALGQGPEFLTYFQNEAQLDKSGLPSDRFFAERPEGSVSTLKIQRTQQEDSAVYLCASSFPQNTEAFFGQGTRLTVV.

This chain uses TRBV11-2 with TRBJ2-7; 9 bases map to TRBD2. CDR3 size: 16 residues. Germline V gene sequence: CDR1 SGHAT, CDR2 FQNNGV. Losses at the gene ends were 7 bases for V and 2 bases for J; bases not matched to a gene: 12. The CDR3 DNA is TGTGCCAGCAACGATGCTTGGGCTAGCGGGACCTACGAGCAGTACTTC. Encoded protein: CASNDAWASGTYEQYF.

The rearrangement uses TRBV7-3 and TRBJ1-6, with D perhaps matching TRBD1 (6 bases). The germline CDR1 and CDR2 sequences are SGHTA and FQGTGA. CDR3 length: 14 amino acids. V shed 5 bases and J shed 3 bases, with 8 bases lying between them. The CDR3 nucleotides are TGTGCCAGCAGCCCGACAGGCTATAATTCACCCCTCCACTTT. Translating it yields CASSPTGYNSPLHF. Filled out from reference TRBV7-3 and TRBJ1-6, the complete variable domain reads GAGVSQTPSNKVTEKGKYVELRCDPISGHTALYWYRQSLGQGPEFLIYFQGTGAADDSGLPNDRFFAVRPEGSVSTLKIQRTERGDSAVYLCASSPTGYNSPLHFGNGTRLTVT.

In DNA form, the CDR3 reads TGTGCCAGCAGCCGGGACAGTTATGGCTACACCTTC. It specifies CASSRDSYGYTF. The V call is TRBV5-8, the J call TRBJ1-2; the match to TRBD1 covers 7 bases. The CDR3 consists of 12 residues. CDR1 and CDR2 (germline): SGHTS, YDEGEE. Germline trimming cut 4 bases from V and 5 bases from J; bases unmatched to any gene: 2.

The V call is TRBV13, the J call TRBJ1-2; TRBD1 is a possible D gene (6 bases). Looked up from germline, CDR1 is PRHDT and CDR2 is FYEKMQ (reference sequence). The germline V and J ends were trimmed by 5 bases and 0 bases, with 13 bases remaining between them. The CDR3 is 15 amino acids. For the CDR3, the DNA is TGTGCCAGCAGCCCGGGACATCTAGCTAACTATGGCTACACCTTC. This encodes CASSPGHLANYGYTF.

The V gene is TRBV4-1, the J gene TRBJ1-2; 8 bases agree with TRBD1. The germline CDR1 and CDR2 sequences are MGHRA and YSYEKL. This CDR3 is 15 amino acids long. V shed 0 bases, J shed 4 bases, and the junction held 4 bases outside the gene matches. The CDR3 nucleotides are TGCGCCAGCAGCCAAGATTCACAGGGGGTCTATGGCTACACCTTC. This codes for CASSQDSQGVYGYTF.

This rearrangement joins TRBV24-1 to TRBJ2-5; TRBD2 aligns across 8 bases. With 6 bases clipped from V and 5 bases from J, the junction kept 13 bases outside the gene matches. Looked up from germline, CDR1 is KGHDR and CDR2 is SFDVKD. The CDR3 loop spans 16 amino acids. The CDR3 region is CATSFGGRNLGETQYF. CDR3 in DNA: TGTGCCACCAGTTTTGGCGGGAGGAACCTCGGGGAGACCCAGTACTTC.

This chain uses TRBV11-2 with TRBJ2-3, with D hard to call. Per the germline V gene, CDR1 is SGHAT and CDR2 is FQNNGV. The CDR3 loop spans 13 amino acids. V was cut by 7 bases and J by 4 bases, with 12 bases left in between. The DNA for the CDR3 is TGTGCCAGCACCCTGACTGCCGCAGATACGCAGTATTTT. This codes for CASTLTAADTQYF.